These 18 T cell receptor beta chains originate from one sample sequenced in a study of blood T cell repertoires in COVID-19 (dated by TCRdb to the early 2020s). Receptor amplification or capture employed the immunoSEQ multiplex PCR assay. TCRdb took over this immuneACCESS table, retaining in-frame rearrangements with V and J assigned. Such tables are incomplete; in checked studies, under half of the missing clones stem from an unresolved V gene, and the remainder is unexplained. The table for this sample lists 300,000 to 400,000 clones; 70% to 90% of them were counted only once. Jointly, the top ten make up approximately 2.9% of the sample. What was sequenced was peripheral blood. All receptors come from a human donor in a cohort sampled during active COVID-19.

The chain couples TRBV2 to TRBJ2-4; TRBD1 might be the D (5 bases). Germline lookup yields CDR1 SNHLY and CDR2 FYNNEI. V was clipped by 7 bases and J by 9 bases, with 13 bases between them. CDR3 length: 12 amino acids. CDR3 coding DNA: TGTGCCAGCACCGGGCCAGGGCGCATTCAGTACTTC. It is translated as CASTGPGRIQYF.

The rearrangement joins TRBV5-1 to TRBJ1-2; D not resolved. CDR1 is SGHRS, CDR2 YFSETQ, per germline. V lost 4 bases to trimming and J lost 0 bases, with 10 bases between them. The CDR3 has 14 residues. The DNA of the CDR3 is TGCGCCAGCAGCGCGGGAGTAGCTAACTATGGCTACACCTTC. As protein: CASSAGVANYGYTF.

In DNA form, the CDR3 reads TGCGCCAGCGCGACAGGGGAGTTCGATACGCAGTATTTT. Amino acids: CASATGEFDTQYF. The V call is TRBV5-1, the J call TRBJ2-3; TRBD1 matches 8 bases. Germline CDR1 SGHRS, CDR2 YFSETQ. V was pared by 7 bases and J by 6 bases, with 7 bases of the junction left unmatched. The CDR3 contains 13 residues.

This clone was counted between two and nine times. The V call is TRBV3-1 (or the pseudogene TRBV3-2), the J call TRBJ1-6; D is unclear. This CDR3 comprises 16 residues. V shed 1 base and J shed 0 bases, with 7 bases lying between them. Germline assignment: CDR1 LGHDT and CDR2 YNNKEL (reference sequence). CDR3 in amino acids: CASSQGTDSYNSPLHF. The DNA for the CDR3 is TGTGCCAGCAGCCAAGGCACAGACTCCTATAATTCACCCCTCCACTTT.

The chain employs TRBV18 and TRBJ2-2; 7 bases agree with TRBD1. V was clipped by 2 bases and J by 5 bases; unmatched bases: 17. Germline assignment: CDR1 KGHSH and CDR2 LQKENI. CDR3 length: 19 residues. CDR3 sequence: CASSPNPPLGTGETGELFF. In DNA, the CDR3 is TGTGCCAGCTCACCAAACCCCCCTCTCGGAACAGGGGAGACCGGGGAGCTGTTTTTT.

The chain combines TRBV5-4 with TRBJ2-7; 11 bases match TRBD1. Germline CDR1 reads SGHNT; CDR2 reads YYREEE (reference sequence). J gave up 6 bases and V 4 bases, and 9 bases lay outside the gene matches. The CDR3 has 15 amino acids. CDR3 sequence (DNA): TGTGCCAGCAGCCTCGGACAGGGGGCGATCGGCGAGCAGTACTTC. Protein sequence: CASSLGQGAIGEQYF.

This sequence joins TRBV20-1 and TRBJ2-5; TRBD2 agrees at 7 bases. The CDR3 has 15 amino acids. Germline trimming cut 3 bases from V and 0 bases from J; bases unmatched to any gene: 7. Germline V lookup: CDR1 DFQATT, CDR2 SNEGSKA (reference sequence). DNA for the CDR3: TGCAGTGCTAGTTCGGCTAGCGGTCACCAAGAGACCCAGTACTTC. Its protein is CSASSASGHQETQYF.

The gene calls are TRBV5-6 and TRBJ1-6; D possibly corresponds to TRBD1 (6 bases). The CDR3 is 15 residues long. Germline CDR1 SGHDT, CDR2 YYEEEE. Trimming cost V 3 bases and J 8 bases, with 15 bases left between them. The CDR3: CASSYGQPLDSPLHF. CDR3 coding DNA: TGTGCCAGCAGCTACGGACAGCCCCTTGATTCACCCCTCCACTTT.

The V and J genes are TRBV18 and TRBJ2-7; TRBD2 matches at 12 bases. Germline V gene lookup returns CDR1 KGHSH and CDR2 LQKENI. V lost 4 bases to trimming and J lost 5 bases; unmatched junction nucleotides: 12. The CDR3 contains 17 residues. The CDR3 bases are TGTGCCAGCTCACTTCTCCGGACTAGCGGGGCGACTGACGAGCAGTACTTC. Protein sequence: CASSLLRTSGATDEQYF. The full variable domain, its missing parts supplied by reference TRBV18 and TRBJ2-7, is NAGVMQNPRHLVRRRGQEARLRCSPMKGHSHVYWYRQLPEEGLKFMVYLQKENIIDESGMPKERFSAEFPKEGPSILRIQQVVRGDSAAYFCASSLLRTSGATDEQYFGPGTRLTVT.

This sequence joins TRBV6-4 and TRBJ1-1, with 8 bases identical to TRBD1. The CDR3 spans 13 residues. V trimming: 6 bases; J trimming: 3 bases; junction bases outside the gene matches: 3. The germline V gene encodes CDR1 MRHNA and CDR2 SNTAGT. The CDR3 loop is CASSQGADTEAFF. Written as DNA, the CDR3 is TGTGCCAGCAGCCAGGGGGCCGACACTGAAGCTTTCTTT.

The gene calls are TRBV7-2 and TRBJ2-1, with D perhaps TRBD1 (6 bases). Germline CDR1 SGHTA, CDR2 FQGNSA. V dropped 1 base and J dropped 8 bases, with 24 bases sitting between them. CDR3 size: 18 residues. The CDR3: CASSLDWPGATLGDEQFF. The CDR3 nucleotides read TGTGCCAGCAGCTTAGACTGGCCAGGGGCAACATTAGGGGATGAGCAGTTCTTC.

V gene TRBV30 combines with J gene TRBJ1-1; 10 nucleotides match TRBD1. The CDR3 runs to 12 residues. Germline lookup yields CDR1 GTSNPN and CDR2 SVGIG (reference sequence). V dropped 4 bases and J dropped 9; count of bases not matched to a gene: 5. This CDR3 is CAWKGDRGKAFF. CDR3 coding DNA: TGTGCCTGGAAGGGGGACAGGGGAAAAGCTTTCTTT.

This chain uses TRBV9 with TRBJ1-1; maybe TRBD1 (5 bases). The CDR3 has 15 amino acids. Germline CDR1 and CDR2: SGDLS and YYNGEE. The V gene lost 0 bases and the J gene lost 5 bases, with 14 bases spanning the gap. The DNA for the CDR3 is TGTGCCAGCAGCGTAGACTTGCAGGGAAATACTGAAGCTTTCTTT. It specifies CASSVDLQGNTEAFF.

The rearrangement links TRBV21-1 to TRBJ2-3; the table gives TRBD1 as D, unverified against the DNA. TRBV21-1 corresponds to a pseudogene. This CDR3 region has 15 residues. This chain's CDR3 is CASPRTAISTDTQYF. CDR3 DNA sequence: TGTGCCAGCCCGAGGACAGCTATTAGCACAGATACGCAGTATTTT.

The chain recombines TRBV9 with TRBJ2-3, with D possibly being TRBD2 (6 bases). This CDR3 spans 16 amino acids. Germline CDR1 is SGDLS and CDR2 is YYNGEE. V dropped 2 bases and J dropped 2 bases, with 15 bases sitting between them. As DNA, the CDR3 is TGTGCCAGCAGCGTCGCGGGGTTCATACCCACAGATACGCAGTATTTT. It encodes CASSVAGFIPTDTQYF.

The rearrangement uses TRBV5-1 and TRBJ2-2; a weak D match, TRBD1 (5 bases). Trimming removed 0 bases at V and 4 bases at J, with 10 bases between. The CDR3 has 15 residues. Looked up from germline, CDR1 is SGHRS and CDR2 is YFSETQ. The CDR3 nucleotides read TGCGCCAGCAGCTTGGTCGCAGGGCGCACCGGGGAGCTGTTTTTT. It specifies CASSLVAGRTGELFF.

The rearrangement links TRBV28 to TRBJ1-1; 9 nucleotides line up with TRBD1. V lost 6 bases, J lost 5 bases, and 7 bases stayed unmatched. CDR3 length: 14 residues. Looked up from germline, CDR1 is MDHEN and CDR2 is SYDVKM. In DNA form, the CDR3 reads TGTGCCAGCAGGGCACAGGGGGCAAAAACTGAAGCTTTCTTT. Amino acid sequence: CASRAQGAKTEAFF.

This rearrangement joins TRBV11-3 to TRBJ2-1; D is perhaps TRBD2 (6 bases). The CDR3 runs to 16 residues. V lost 5 bases and J lost 0, with 14 bases in between. Germline-derived CDR1 and CDR2 are SGHNT and YENEEA. In nucleotides, the CDR3 is TGTGCCAGCAGCCCCTTTGCGGGGAGCTCCTACAATGAGCAGTTCTTC. It is translated as CASSPFAGSSYNEQFF.